The rows below give T cell receptor beta chains drawn from one sample of a study of T-cell memory formation after mild COVID-19. MiXCR, applied by TCRdb to the 5' RACE reads, yields one record per CDR3 protein. The repertoire holds 500,000 to 550,000 distinct CDR3 sequences, around 21% seen once, with around 13% in the top ten. The specimen sequenced was PBMCs or a T cell subset sorted from them (not recorded which). The receptors come from an adult woman who had mild COVID-19 (a few samples of this study predate the infection). Cell type and time point are not known. The CDR3 runs from the conserved cysteine through the conserved F or W.

V	J	CDR3
TRBV5-1	TRBJ2-3	CASSLAGSGGPDTQYF
TRBV5-1	TRBJ2-5	CASSLRGFGETQYF
TRBV12-3/TRBV12-4	TRBJ2-3	CASSLHRLAGGHDTQYF
TRBV7-9	TRBJ2-1	CASSLHGDRGKRNEQFF
TRBV5-1	TRBJ2-2	CASSLAEADTGELFF
TRBV29-1	TRBJ1-2	CSVSGNYGYTF
TRBV9	TRBJ1-1	CASMGGGTEAFF
TRBV19	TRBJ1-5	CASSIDRVFHQHF
TRBV4-3	TRBJ1-1	CASSQDGDRGLVTEAFF
TRBV6-1	TRBJ2-3	CASSMRGTDTQYF
TRBV7-9	TRBJ2-2	CASSKWDPSNTGELFF
TRBV3-1	TRBJ2-4	CASSHTDRAVDSAIQYF
TRBV5-6	TRBJ1-1	CASSPGTDREAFF
TRBV7-2	TRBJ2-2	CASSHPRVGELFF
TRBV27	TRBJ2-1	CASFSGERNNEQFF
TRBV12-3/TRBV12-4	TRBJ2-1	CASSLRQGYLLEQFF
TRBV5-4	TRBJ2-7	CASRPRGGPYEQYF
TRBV7-9	TRBJ2-6	CASTTGLTSSGANVLTF
TRBV12-3/TRBV12-4	TRBJ2-7	CASRSGSTTYYEQYF
TRBV15	TRBJ1-5	CATSHAGRQNQPQHF
TRBV7-9	TRBJ1-1	CASSLSSRGHTEAFF
TRBV6-5	TRBJ1-2	CASSYGGQGEILTYGYTF
TRBV11-2	TRBJ2-7	CASSYGTSESYEQYF
TRBV19	TRBJ1-2	CASSPGTFYGYTF
TRBV12-3/TRBV12-4	TRBJ1-1	CASSLGPTQNTEAFF
TRBV28	TRBJ1-5	CASSLGGVGSNQPQHF
TRBV7-9	TRBJ2-3	CASRDGRTDTQYF
TRBV5-1	TRBJ2-7	CASSLGTVGDEQYF
TRBV18	TRBJ1-2	CASSPPHLVDGYTF
TRBV20-1	TRBJ2-7	CSAKAPTTGNEQYF
TRBV25-1	TRBJ2-4	CASSKRVQSNIQYF
TRBV9	TRBJ1-1	CASTPGGGVAFF
TRBV7-9	TRBJ1-4	CASSLEGLPTNEKLFF
TRBV29-1	TRBJ1-1	CSAGQWMPEAFF
TRBV7-9	TRBJ2-1	CASSLAHRNNEQFF
TRBV20-1	TRBJ2-7	CSAREDSYEQYF
TRBV5-4	TRBJ2-3	CASSLLALNAPDTQYF
TRBV4-1	TRBJ1-1	CASSPRGGITEAFF
TRBV4-3	TRBJ1-6	CASSQGEGGSPLHF
TRBV2	TRBJ1-3	CASTVDLAGNTIYF
TRBV7-6	TRBJ2-1	CASSSSGSRAYNEQFF
TRBV4-1	TRBJ2-5	CASSLYGAGETQYF
TRBV12-3/TRBV12-4	TRBJ2-7	CASIRAPGSYEQYF
TRBV7-9	TRBJ1-2	CASSLDKGFIDYGYTF
TRBV4-2	TRBJ2-1	CASSQDSSLAGGPKEQFF
TRBV12-3/TRBV12-4	TRBJ2-1	CASRVHGGTYNEQFF
TRBV7-2	TRBJ2-4	CASSLTGAINIQYF
TRBV19	TRBJ1-1	CASGADLTGDTEAFF
TRBV3-1	TRBJ2-2	CASSQVLRGRTGELFF
TRBV6-5	TRBJ2-3	CASSLGTQDTQYF
TRBV4-3	TRBJ2-1	CASSQLAGGRNEQFF
TRBV7-9	TRBJ1-4	CALGGEKLFF
TRBV19	TRBJ1-2	CASRRTVTTGNYGYTF
TRBV5-1	TRBJ2-3	CASSFIDGADTQYF
TRBV5-4	TRBJ2-5	CASRRSGTTQETQYF
TRBV5-1	TRBJ2-1	CASRDRGWNEQFF